These T cell receptor beta chains were read from a single sample in a study of T cells in Graves' hyperthyroidism and ophthalmopathy. TCRdb ran MiXCR on the multiplex PCR reads and lists one entry per CDR3 protein. This sample has under 350,000 distinct CDR3 sequences, with about 25% found just once. The sequencing sample was made of blood. These TCRs come from a man aged 35-49 years with Graves' hyperthyroidism that later progressed to Graves' ophthalmopathy. CDR3s leave out the opening cysteine and the closing phenylalanine or tryptophan. Not every row has a clone size; where given, it reads once, few, many or a size class.

J,V,size,CDR3
TRBJ2-2,TRBV12-3/TRBV12-4,many,ASSYRTSGRANTGELF
TRBJ2-7,TRBV3-1,-,ASSQAQGPRY
TRBJ1-3,TRBV5-1,-,ASSLDGRSGNTIY
TRBJ1-2,TRBV7-2,-,ASTPADSPMGYT
TRBJ2-2,TRBV7-6,many,ASSLAEGYGELF
TRBJ1-1,TRBV6-1,many,ASSARVMNTEAF
TRBJ2-7,TRBV6-1,many,ASSGLAGNSYEQY
TRBJ2-2,TRBV7-3,-,ASSLWPGGAGELF
TRBJ1-1,TRBV25-1,-,ASSAGTGAYTEAF
TRBJ2-3,TRBV24-1,few,ATSYRGFTDTQY
TRBJ1-1,TRBV15,many,ATSGYPGGMNTEAF
TRBJ2-7,TRBV7-3,many,ASSSQGSYEQY
TRBJ1-2,TRBV4-1,many,ASSQDRGSRSSYT
TRBJ2-5,TRBV18,many,ASSGQGTWETQY
TRBJ1-5,TRBV24-1,many,ATSDARGHQPQH
TRBJ1-6,TRBV5-1,many,ASSFGTKSPLH
TRBJ2-2,TRBV5-1,few,ASLQGLAGASDTGELF
TRBJ2-7,TRBV29-1,many,SVVFGTYEQY
TRBJ2-5,TRBV5-1,many,ASSLEATQETQY
TRBJ1-1,TRBV6-1,-,ASRQMTANTEAF
TRBJ2-7,TRBV28,-,ASSLPPGGEQY
TRBJ2-7,TRBV19,-,ASNWDSNYEQY
TRBJ2-7,TRBV28,many,ASSTPGRDRGYYEQY
TRBJ2-7,TRBV11-1,many,ASSLASSGIYEQY
TRBJ2-5,TRBV9,many,ASSANQETQY
TRBJ2-7,TRBV20-1,-,SARDLESEQY
TRBJ2-7,TRBV19,many,ASSHGGYEQY
TRBJ2-5,TRBV7-9,many,ASSSLQGRPY
TRBJ2-7,TRBV9,few,ASSSLGQHEQY
TRBJ1-2,TRBV19,-,ASSIGAGEGYGYT
TRBJ2-5,TRBV12-3/TRBV12-4,many,ASSFSERVTETQY
TRBJ2-7,TRBV6-2/TRBV6-3,-,ASSRTPPGLAGVEQY
TRBJ2-5,TRBV6-1,few,ASRAYRAVETQY
TRBJ1-6,TRBV5-1,many,ASSLGPSGTNSPLH
TRBJ2-5,TRBV7-6,-,ASSWWGRQETQY